The 28 T cell receptor beta chains below all came from one sample that was sequenced in a study of T cells in Graves' hyperthyroidism and ophthalmopathy. Amplification of TCR beta CDR3 regions used RNA as the template. HTBI primers were the set used in a first-round RT-PCR of the TCR CDR3. MiXCR was run by TCRdb on the multiplex PCR reads, yielding one entry per CDR3 protein. The repertoire includes approximately 330,000 distinct CDR3 sequences, 21% of them detected once, and 50% to 65% sits in the top ten. The sequencing input was blood. The receptors here all came from a woman aged 45-59 years with Graves' hyperthyroidism.

This clonotype was observed many times. The chain couples TRBV9 to TRBJ1-4; 11 bases are shared with TRBD1. The CDR3 contains 14 residues. The trim removed 3 bases at V and 8 bases at J, leaving 3 bases unmatched. Germline V CDR1 and CDR2: SGDLS, YYNGEE. CDR3 coding DNA: TGTGCCAGCAGCGCGGGGACAGGGGGGGAAAAACTGTTTTTT. This encodes CASSAGTGGEKLFF.

This clonotype was observed a handful of times. J is TRBJ2-7 and V is TRBV10-3; 8 positions agree with TRBD2. J lost 3 bases, V lost 5 bases, and 6 bases had no gene match. Germline values: CDR1 ENHRY, CDR2 SYGVKD. The CDR3 is 14 residues long. This CDR3 is CAISRAGENYEQYF. The CDR3 DNA sequence: TGTGCCATCAGTAGAGCGGGGGAGAACTACGAGCAGTACTTC.

This clonotype showed up many times. The rearrangement links TRBV28 to TRBJ1-5; no firm D call. The V gene lost 4 bases and the J gene lost 5 bases, with 15 bases spanning the gap. Germline V gives CDR1 MDHEN, CDR2 SYDVKM. The CDR3 contains 15 residues. CDR3: CASSSYRVNYQPQHF. The CDR3 DNA is TGTGCCAGCAGTTCGTACAGAGTCAATTATCAGCCCCAGCATTTT.

Turning to this clonotype: Sequence at one end of the junction differs from germline and may be a read error. CDR3 amino acids: CAGSLFLAGGLGANVLTF. The CDR3 bases are TGTGCCGGCAGCTTATTCTTAGCGGGGGGGCTTGGGGCCAACGTCCTGACTTTC. The chain couples TRBV11-2 to TRBJ2-6; 11 bases agree with TRBD2. Germline CDR1 and CDR2: SGHAT and FQNNGV. There are 18 residues in the CDR3.

This clonotype was seen many times. J is TRBJ1-1 and V is TRBV29-1; perhaps TRBD1 as D (6 bases). Trimming pared 2 bases from V and 0 bases from J, leaving 10 bases between. In germline, CDR1 is SQVTM, CDR2 ANQGSEA. The CDR3 runs 14 residues. CDR3 protein: CSVETRGMNTEAFF. In DNA form, the CDR3 reads TGCAGCGTTGAAACGAGGGGGATGAACACTGAAGCTTTCTTT. The full variable domain, completed using reference TRBV29-1 and TRBJ1-1, is SAVISQKPSRDICQRGTSLTIQCQVDSQVTMMFWYRQQPGQSLTLIATANQGSEATYESGFVIDKFPISRPNLTFSTLTVSNMSPEDSSIYLCSVETRGMNTEAFFGQGTRLTVV.

This clonotype was observed many times. The chain employs TRBV20-1 and TRBJ1-5; no clear D. The germline V gene encodes CDR1 DFQATT and CDR2 SNEGSKA (reference sequence). The CDR3 contains 15 residues. V dropped 1 base and J dropped 4 bases, with 14 bases sitting between them. DNA for the CDR3: TGCAGTGCTAGAGCTTTGGGGAAGGCGAATCAGCCCCAGCATTTT. The encoded protein is CSARALGKANQPQHF.

This clonotype occurred many times. This chain connects TRBV5-1 to TRBJ2-7, with D possibly TRBD2 on 5 matching bases. This CDR3 is 14 amino acids long. Germline V CDR1 and CDR2: SGHRS, YFSETQ. Trimming removed 0 bases from V and 4 bases from J, with 11 bases in between. The CDR3 DNA sequence: TGCGCCAGCAGCTTGGGAGGAGGAAAGTACGAGCAGTACTTC. This codes for CASSLGGGKYEQYF.

This clonotype showed up many times. The V and J genes are TRBV6-1 and TRBJ1-2; D might be TRBD1 (5 bases). The length of the CDR3 is 14 residues. Germline CDR1 reads MNHNS; CDR2 reads SASEGT. The ends were cut back, 2 bases at V and 3 bases at J, with 10 bases in the middle. The DNA for the CDR3 is TGTGCCAGCAGTGAATTTGCAGGGCACTATGGCTACACCTTC. Translation gives CASSEFAGHYGYTF.

This clonotype has a count of ten or more. The chain combines TRBV19 with TRBJ2-7, with TRBD2 as a possible D gene (6 bases). The V gene's germline CDR1 is LNHDA and CDR2 SQIVND (reference sequence). The CDR3 extends over 16 amino acids. Trimming stripped 4 bases from V and 3 bases from J, with 19 bases between. The CDR3 DNA follows: TGTGCCAGTAGTACCCCAGGTAGCGGAGGTCTCTACGAGCAGTACTTC. It specifies CASSTPGSGGLYEQYF.

This chain uses TRBV6-1 with TRBJ2-7; D unresolved. The CDR3 runs to 12 residues. CDR1 and CDR2 (germline): MNHNS, SASEGT. Trimming stripped 4 bases from V and 2 bases from J, with 6 bases between. The CDR3 protein is CASSGATYEQYF. The CDR3 region has the DNA TGTGCCAGCAGTGGTGCCACCTACGAGCAGTACTTC.

This chain links TRBV7-6 with TRBJ1-1, with D perhaps TRBD1 (6 bases). This CDR3 comprises 16 residues. Germline V gene sequence: CDR1 SGHVS, CDR2 FNYEAQ. Trimming left V 4 bases short and J 2 bases short, with 17 bases between. The CDR3 DNA reads TGTGCCAGCAGCTCACGGGGCGGGGGACACAACACTGAAGCTTTCTTT. Translating it yields CASSSRGGGHNTEAFF.

This clonotype was counted only a few times. The chain joins TRBV28 to TRBJ1-2, with TRBD1 identical over 7 bases. This CDR3 contains 16 residues. Looked up from germline, CDR1 is MDHEN and CDR2 is SYDVKM. Trimming at V came to 8 bases and at J to 5 bases, leaving 17 bases not matched to a gene. CDR3 DNA sequence: TGTGCCAGCCGAAAAGGAGGAGGGGGCGGCGGTTATGGCTACACCTTC. Protein: CASRKGGGGGGYGYTF.

The chain joins TRBV24-1 to TRBJ2-7, with a possible D match to TRBD2 (5 bases). The germline V gene has CDR1 KGHDR and CDR2 SFDVKD. The CDR3 contains 16 residues. V lost 4 bases and J lost 2, with 17 bases in between. DNA of the CDR3: TGTGCCACCAGTGAGTATTCCAGCGGTTCCACCTACGAGCAGTACTTC. Protein: CATSEYSSGSTYEQYF.

This clonotype has a count of ten or more. The chain employs TRBV20-1 and TRBJ1-1; D is undetermined. This CDR3 contains 14 residues. V lost 3 bases to trimming and J lost 4 bases, with 15 bases between them. CDR1 DFQATT and CDR2 SNEGSKA come from the germline V gene (reference sequence). This CDR3 reads CSASPYWKGTEAFF. The CDR3 DNA is TGCAGTGCTAGCCCCTATTGGAAGGGCACTGAAGCTTTCTTT.

This clonotype was detected only a few times. The CDR3 sequence is CASSLRGPRTGELFF. DNA for the CDR3: TGTGCCAGCAGCTTGAGGGGGCCGCGAACCGGGGAGCTGTTTTTT. The chain uses TRBV5-6 and TRBJ2-2; 7 bases line up with TRBD1. Trimming took 1 base from V and 5 from J; bases not matched to a gene: 5. CDR1 is SGHDT and CDR2 is YYEEEE in the germline V gene. The CDR3 totals 15 residues.

V and J are TRBV12-3 or TRBV12-4 and TRBJ1-1; possibly TRBD1 for D (5 bases). Deletions cut 2 bases from V and 5 bases from J, with 15 bases between. The CDR3 contains 15 residues. CDR3 coding DNA: TGTGCCAGCAGTTTAACCTCGGGGGGGGGTACTGAAGCTTTCTTT. Residues: CASSLTSGGGTEAFF.

This clonotype was seen a few times. J is TRBJ2-1 and V is TRBV7-2; D is undetermined. The length of the CDR3 is 16 residues. Germline V gene sequence: CDR1 SGHTA, CDR2 FQGNSA. Trimming shortened V by 4 bases and J by 0 bases, and 13 bases separated the two germline ends. CDR3 bases: TGTGCCAGCAGCTCTAACCCTTCTAGCTCCTACAATGAGCAGTTCTTC. Its protein is CASSSNPSSSYNEQFF.

The rearrangement joins TRBV7-3 to TRBJ2-3; TRBD2 agrees at 12 bases. Germline CDR1 and CDR2: SGHTA and FQGTGA. CDR3 length: 16 amino acids. With 5 bases clipped from V and 1 base from J, the junction kept 4 bases outside the gene matches. CDR3 bases: TGTGCCAGCAGCGGGGGACTAGCGGGTCGCACAGATACGCAGTATTTT. Amino acids: CASSGGLAGRTDTQYF.

This clonotype has at least ten counts. The V and J genes are TRBV27 and TRBJ1-1; TRBD1 agrees at 9 bases. V lost 4 bases to trimming and J lost 5 bases; unmatched junction nucleotides: 11. CDR1 and CDR2 from the germline V gene are MNHEY and SMNVEV (reference sequence). The length of the CDR3 is 16 residues. CDR3 bases: TGTGCCAGCAGTTCACAGGGGGCGATAGCTCGGACTGAAGCTTTCTTT. Translated, it gives CASSSQGAIARTEAFF.

This clonotype was counted between two and nine times. A much larger clone lies a single base off, so this may be a read error. The CDR3 loop is CASSAGQITGELLF. CDR3 coding DNA: TGTGCCAGCAGCGCCGGACAAATCACCGGGGAGCTGCTTTTT. The chain couples TRBV3-1 to TRBJ2-2, with D possibly called TRBD1 or TRBD2 (5 bases each). The CDR3 totals 14 residues. Germline CDR1 is LGHDT and CDR2 is YNNKEL (reference sequence).

The chain links TRBV12-3 or TRBV12-4 to TRBJ2-3, with 14 bases matching TRBD2. V was clipped by 7 bases and J by 5 bases; unmatched bases: 8. The CDR3 spans 16 residues. Here the CDR3 reads CASILGLAGVGDTQYF. DNA of the CDR3: TGTGCCAGCATCCTGGGACTAGCGGGAGTGGGAGATACGCAGTATTTT.

Many counts were recorded for this clonotype. This chain uses TRBV3-1 with TRBJ1-2, with 9 positions matching TRBD1. Trimming at V came to 1 base and at J to 8 bases, leaving 11 bases not matched to a gene. CDR1 and CDR2 (germline): LGHDT, YNNKEL (reference sequence). The CDR3 sequence is 16 residues long. The CDR3 loop reads CASSQGPGTGSGGYTF. CDR3 bases: TGTGCCAGCAGCCAAGGTCCCGGGACAGGGTCTGGAGGCTACACCTTC. Complete variable domain (other parts from reference TRBV3-1 and TRBJ1-2): DTAVSQTPKYLVTQMGNDKSIKCEQNLGHDTMYWYKQDSKKFLKIMFSYNNKELIINETVPNRFSPKSPDKAHLNLHINSLELGDSAVYFCASSQGPGTGSGGYTFGSGTRLTVV.

This clonotype came up a few times. A much larger clone lies a single base off, so this may be a read error. This sequence joins TRBV6-1 and TRBJ2-7; the match to TRBD2 covers 9 bases. CDR1 is MNHNS, CDR2 SASEGT, per germline. This CDR3 region has 16 residues. The ends lost 8 bases at V and 9 bases at J; junction bases unmatched: 20. The CDR3 spells CASVRQVLGTSTGQYF. For the CDR3, the DNA is TGTGCCAGCGTACGACAGGTTCTCGGGACTAGCACCGGGCAGTACTTC.

This clonotype has only one observation. The CDR3 DNA follows: TGTGCCAGCAGCCCAGTCCCCAACCACTTAGCCAAAAACATTCAGTACTTC. The encoded protein is CASSPVPNHLAKNIQYF. V is TRBV7-2 and J is TRBJ2-4; D call uncertain. V was trimmed by 5 bases and J by 0 bases, leaving 17 bases between them. The CDR3 sequence is 17 residues long. CDR1 is SGHTA and CDR2 is FQGNSA in the germline V gene.

The rearrangement joins TRBV6-1 to TRBJ2-4; 7 bases map to TRBD1. The CDR3 runs to 13 residues. The V segment lost 4 bases and the J segment 7 bases; nucleotides outside the gene matches: 4. Germline CDR1 and CDR2: MNHNS and SASEGT. The CDR3 loop is CASSGQGGNIQYF. CDR3 in DNA: TGTGCCAGCAGTGGACAGGGCGGGAACATTCAGTACTTC.

This clonotype showed up many times. The V gene is TRBV6-1, the J gene TRBJ2-7, with D perhaps given as TRBD1 or TRBD2 (5 bases each). The CDR3 runs 14 residues. CDR1 and CDR2 (germline): MNHNS, SASEGT. V was pared by 5 bases and J by 2 bases, with 13 bases between. CDR3 protein: CASSREGPTYEQYF. The CDR3 bases are TGTGCCAGCAGTCGAGAGGGACCCACCTACGAGCAGTACTTC.

This clonotype has a handful of counts. The chain employs TRBV6-2 or TRBV6-3 and TRBJ1-3; a weak D match, TRBD1 (5 bases). There are 17 residues in the CDR3. Deletions cut 5 bases from V and 7 bases from J, with 24 bases between. CDR1 and CDR2 (germline): MNHEY, SVGEGT. CDR3 amino acids: CASSPKLSRTRGNTIYF. CDR3 sequence (DNA): TGTGCCAGCAGTCCCAAATTGTCTCGGACACGGGGGAACACCATATATTTT.

This clonotype was seen a few times. The rearrangement joins TRBV18 to TRBJ2-1; 9 nucleotides match TRBD1. V shed 4 bases, J shed 6 bases, and the junction held 7 bases outside the gene matches. Germline CDR1 KGHSH, CDR2 LQKENI. This CDR3 region has 15 residues. The CDR3 reads CASSRDRVGLNEQFF. Here the CDR3 DNA reads TGTGCCAGCTCACGGGACAGGGTCGGGCTCAATGAGCAGTTCTTC.